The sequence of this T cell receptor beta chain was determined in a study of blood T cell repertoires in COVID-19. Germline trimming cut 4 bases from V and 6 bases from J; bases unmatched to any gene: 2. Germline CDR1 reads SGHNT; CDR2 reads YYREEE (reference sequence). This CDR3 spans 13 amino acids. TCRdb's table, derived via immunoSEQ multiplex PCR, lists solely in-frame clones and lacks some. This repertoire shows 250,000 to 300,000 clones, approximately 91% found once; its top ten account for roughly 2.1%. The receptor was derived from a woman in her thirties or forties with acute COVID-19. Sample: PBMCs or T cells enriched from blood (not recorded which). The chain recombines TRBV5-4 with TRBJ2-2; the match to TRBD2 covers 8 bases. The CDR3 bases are TGTGCCAGCAGCGGACTAGCCCCCGGGGAGCTGTTTTTT. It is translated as CASSGLAPGELFF.